This T cell receptor beta chain comes out of a study of T cell clusters in autoimmune cytopenias. Tens of thousands of genome equivalents of blood DNA were amplified for TRB. Germline-derived CDR1 and CDR2 are SQVTM and ANQGSEA. The CDR3 is 15 amino acids. Study observations and caveats: Clustering suggested that physiological T cell clusters were missing in primary autoimmune cytopenia patients. TRB repertoire shifts in secondary cytopenia and chronic lymphocytic leukemia mostly reflected lymphoma, not autoimmunity.

TRB was amplified by touch-down multiplex PCR, primer pools A and B combined. TCRdb re-called the multiplex PCR reads, yielding one record per CDR3 amino acid sequence without DNA. Here the sample table reports about 3,200 distinct CDR3 sequences. According to its frequency, this clonotype is medium-sized (0.01 to 0.1%). Its antigen remains unknown. The source is a human donor with an autoimmune cytopenia or autoimmune hepatitis (not recorded which). The V call is TRBV29-1, the J call TRBJ2-1; with no DNA, the TCRdb D assignment of TRBD2 cannot be verified. The specimen sequenced was peripheral blood. CDR3: CSVARLAGFLNEQFF.